This T cell receptor beta chain was captured by sequencing in a study of blood T cell repertoires in COVID-19. Study-level information: Acute-phase and convalescent COVID-19 samples originated in the United States, Italy and Spain.

In the authors' methods: Estimation of nucleated cell counts was performed using reference gene primer amplification. Profiling relied on immunoSEQ multiplex PCR, and the TCRdb table lists in-frame clones only, not all of them. Clone size and V and J calls were adopted from that table, with D and trimming inferred from the DNA. Among 290,000 or so clones, 70% to 90% were seen once, and the ten largest hold approximately 5.1%. The ends were cut back, 6 bases at V and 0 bases at J, with 8 bases in the middle. The CDR3 contains 13 residues. The TCR comes from a man aged 45-60 years with active or convalescent COVID-19. The V call is TRBV12-3 or TRBV12-4, the J call TRBJ1-2; no reliable D call. The sample taken for sequencing was peripheral blood. The CDR3 is CASRLVANYGYTF. CDR3 in DNA: TGTGCCAGCAGACTGGTAGCTAACTATGGCTACACCTTC.